A selection of T cell receptor beta chains follows, all from one sample in a study of shared clonotypes between healthy human individuals. The assay was immunoSEQ multiplex PCR, and TCRdb's table has in-frame clones only and misses some. Among about 2.1 million clones, 80% to 95% were seen once, and the ten largest hold under 2%. Source material: naive CD8+ T cells from PBMCs. The receptors were gathered from a man aged 18 to 29 in good health. Some clones in this sample may be carry-over from other donors' samples. CDR3s include the opening cysteine and the closing phenylalanine or tryptophan. The D gene is left open where the match is weak. Clone sizes are given selectively: once, few, many, or a class where the clone is expanded.

clone_size	v_call	j_call	d_call	cdr3_length	cdr3_aa	cdr3_nt
NA	TRBV9	TRBJ1-1	TRBD1	13	CASRPDRGTEAFF	TGTGCCAGCAGACCGGACAGGGGCACTGAAGCTTTCTTT
NA	TRBV13	TRBJ2-7	NA	14	CASSFGSSTGEQYF	TGTGCCAGCAGCTTCGGCAGCTCAACGGGGGAGCAGTACTTC
NA	TRBV11-1	TRBJ1-1	NA	14	CASSLGEGYTEAFF	TGTGCCAGCAGCTTAGGGGAGGGTTACACTGAAGCTTTCTTT
NA	TRBV2	TRBJ1-2	TRBD1	16	CASREDRETINYGYTF	TGTGCCAGCAGGGAGGACAGGGAAACCATAAACTATGGCTACACCTTC
NA	TRBV10-2	TRBJ2-5	TRBD2	15	CASSWTSGRSETQYF	TGCGCCAGCAGTTGGACTAGCGGGAGATCAGAGACCCAGTACTTC
NA	TRBV27	TRBJ2-7	TRBD2	15	CASSTGTSAFYEQYF	TGTGCCAGCTCGACCGGGACTAGCGCGTTCTACGAGCAGTACTTC
NA	TRBV5-1	TRBJ2-3	NA	15	CASSPVGSSTDTQYF	TGCGCCAGCAGCCCGGTAGGGTCCAGCACAGATACGCAGTATTTT
NA	TRBV6-6	TRBJ2-2	TRBD2	15	CASSFRTSYTGELFF	TGTGCCAGCAGTTTTCGGACTAGCTACACCGGGGAGCTGTTTTTT
NA	TRBV19	TRBJ1-3	NA	17	CASSSYRDTVALNTIYF	TGTGCCAGTAGTTCCTACCGGGACACCGTGGCTCTGAACACCATATATTTT
NA	TRBV27	TRBJ2-3	NA	16	CASSLRGATGPDTQYF	TGTGCCAGCAGTTTAAGGGGGGCCACAGGCCCAGATACGCAGTATTTT
NA	TRBV25-1	TRBJ1-2	NA	13	CASSEYRGGGYTF	TGTGCCAGCAGTGAATATAGGGGGGGAGGCTACACCTTC
NA	TRBV4-1	TRBJ2-1	NA	12	CASSHIKDEQFF	TGCGCCAGCAGCCATATTAAGGATGAGCAGTTCTTC
NA	TRBV5-1	TRBJ2-7	NA	13	CASSPRGSYEQYF	TGCGCCAGCAGCCCTCGTGGGAGCTACGAGCAGTACTTC
NA	TRBV10-1	TRBJ2-7	NA	16	CASSERLTTEDNEQYF	TGCGCCAGCAGTGAAAGACTAACCACCGAGGATAACGAGCAGTACTTC
NA	TRBV11-2	TRBJ2-1	NA	17	CASLPGAYLLSGNEQFF	TGTGCCAGCCTCCCCGGAGCTTACCTCCTCAGCGGCAATGAGCAGTTCTTC
NA	TRBV29-1	TRBJ1-1	NA	14	CSGWALGGPTEAFF	TGCAGCGGTTGGGCCCTCGGGGGGCCCACTGAAGCTTTCTTT
NA	TRBV28	TRBJ2-1	TRBD2	12	CASSWTSGEQFF	TGTGCCAGCAGTTGGACTAGCGGTGAGCAGTTCTTC
NA	TRBV27	TRBJ2-4	TRBD2	14	CASSIGLAGGIQYF	TGTGCCAGCAGTATTGGGCTAGCGGGAGGAATTCAGTACTTC
NA	TRBV19	TRBJ2-7	NA	14	CASSPRTVTYEQYF	TGTGCCAGTAGTCCACGGACAGTAACCTACGAGCAGTACTTC
NA	TRBV11-2	TRBJ1-5	NA	15	CASSLDWSSNQPQHF	TGTGCCAGCAGCTTAGATTGGTCGAGCAATCAGCCCCAGCATTTT
NA	TRBV14	TRBJ2-1	NA	13	CASSQGRHNEQFF	TGTGCCAGCAGCCAAGGCCGCCACAATGAGCAGTTCTTC
NA	TRBV27	TRBJ2-3	TRBD1	15	CASSRRQGAKDTQYF	TGTGCCAGCAGTCGAAGACAGGGGGCAAAAGATACGCAGTATTTT
NA	TRBV7-3	TRBJ2-1	NA	13	CASSLSGYNEQFF	TGTGCCAGCAGCCTTTCAGGATACAATGAGCAGTTCTTC
NA	TRBV13	TRBJ2-1	TRBD1	15	CASSSDREFYNEQFF	TGTGCCAGCAGCTCCGACAGGGAGTTCTACAATGAGCAGTTCTTC
NA	TRBV28	TRBJ2-7	TRBD2	15	CASRLSGASSYEQYF	TGTGCCAGCAGGCTTAGCGGGGCAAGCTCCTACGAGCAGTACTTC
once	TRBV2	TRBJ2-1	NA	12	CASSVDWYEQFF	TGTGCCAGCAGCGTAGATTGGTATGAGCAGTTCTTC
NA	TRBV27	TRBJ2-7	TRBD1	14	CASSLYGQGERQYF	TGTGCCAGCAGTTTATATGGGCAGGGGGAGAGGCAGTACTTC
NA	TRBV19	TRBJ1-4	NA	15	CASSIRGLGNEKLFF	TGTGCCAGTAGTATCCGCGGATTGGGGAATGAAAAACTGTTTTTT
once	TRBV7-2	TRBJ2-3	TRBD2	18	CASSLPREGTSGSDTQYF	TGTGCCAGCAGCCTCCCCAGAGAAGGGACTAGCGGGTCCGATACGCAGTATTTT
NA	TRBV6-4	TRBJ2-7	NA	12	CAHWPSSFGQYF	TGTGCCCATTGGCCGTCGTCTTTTGGGCAGTACTTC
NA	TRBV9	TRBJ2-5	NA	13	CASSPSGSGTQYF	TGTGCCAGCAGCCCCTCGGGTTCTGGGACCCAGTACTTC
NA	TRBV2	TRBJ2-7	NA	14	CASRPGGGTYEQYF	TGTGCCAGCAGGCCGGGGGGCGGGACCTACGAGCAGTACTTC
NA	TRBV9	TRBJ2-2	TRBD1	14	CASSGTGAAGELFF	TGTGCCAGCTCCGGGACAGGGGCGGCCGGGGAGCTGTTTTTT